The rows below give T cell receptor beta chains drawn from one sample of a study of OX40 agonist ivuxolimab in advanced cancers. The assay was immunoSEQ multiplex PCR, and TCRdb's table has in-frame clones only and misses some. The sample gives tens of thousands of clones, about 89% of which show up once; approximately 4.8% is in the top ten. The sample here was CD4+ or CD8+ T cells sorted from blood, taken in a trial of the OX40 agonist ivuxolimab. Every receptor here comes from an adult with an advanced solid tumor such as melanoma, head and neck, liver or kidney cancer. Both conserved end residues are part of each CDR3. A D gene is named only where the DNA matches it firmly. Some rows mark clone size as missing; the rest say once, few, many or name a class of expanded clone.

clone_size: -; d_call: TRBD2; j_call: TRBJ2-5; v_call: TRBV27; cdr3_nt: TGTGCCAGCAGTCCAGGACTAGCGAGGACGGAGGCCCAGTACTTC; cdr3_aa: CASSPGLARTEAQYF
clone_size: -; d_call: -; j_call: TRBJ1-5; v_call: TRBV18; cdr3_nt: TGTGCCAGCTCACGGGAGCATAGCAATCAGCCCCAGCATTTT; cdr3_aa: CASSREHSNQPQHF
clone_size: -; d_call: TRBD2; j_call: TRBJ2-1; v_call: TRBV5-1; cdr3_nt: TGCGCCAGCAGCCAGCGGGAGTTCCGTACTGAGCAGTTCTTC; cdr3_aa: CASSQREFRTEQFF
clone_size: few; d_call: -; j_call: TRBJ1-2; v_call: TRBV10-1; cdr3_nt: TGCGCCATCTCAGGCTACACCTTC; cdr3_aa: CAISGYTF
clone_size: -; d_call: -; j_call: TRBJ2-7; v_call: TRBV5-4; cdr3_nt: TGTGCCAGCAGCTTGAAGGGGGGGAGCTACGAGCAGTACTTC; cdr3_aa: CASSLKGGSYEQYF
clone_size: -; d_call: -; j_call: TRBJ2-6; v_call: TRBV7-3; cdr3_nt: TGTGCCAGCAGCCCAGGGCAAGGCCTTCTGGCCAACGTCCTGACTTTC; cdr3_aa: CASSPGQGLLANVLTF
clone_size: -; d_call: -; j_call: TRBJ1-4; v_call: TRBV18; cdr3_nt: TGTGCCAGCTCACCACGACCCTCGCGTAGTGAAAAACTGTTTTTT; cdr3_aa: CASSPRPSRSEKLFF
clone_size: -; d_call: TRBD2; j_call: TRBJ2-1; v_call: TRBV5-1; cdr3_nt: TGCGCCAGCAGCCCGGGACTAGCGGGAGACAATGAGCAGTTCTTC; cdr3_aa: CASSPGLAGDNEQFF
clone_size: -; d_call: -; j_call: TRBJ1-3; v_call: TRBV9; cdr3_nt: TGTGCCAGCAGCGTCGACGCTGACTCTGGAAACACCATATATTTT; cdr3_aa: CASSVDADSGNTIYF
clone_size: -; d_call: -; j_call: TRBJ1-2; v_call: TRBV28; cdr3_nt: TGTGCCAGCAGTTTTCTGGGAGGAGGGTATGGCTACACCTTC; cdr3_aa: CASSFLGGGYGYTF
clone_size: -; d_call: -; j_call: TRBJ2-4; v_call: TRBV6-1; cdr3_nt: TGTGCCAGCAGCCCCCCCCAAAACATTCAGTACTTC; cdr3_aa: CASSPPQNIQYF
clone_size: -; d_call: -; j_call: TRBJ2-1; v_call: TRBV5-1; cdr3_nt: TGCGCCAGCTGCTTGGATATCTATGAGCGGTTCTTC; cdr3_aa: CASCLDIYERFF
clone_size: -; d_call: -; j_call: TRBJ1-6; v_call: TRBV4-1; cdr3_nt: TGCGCCAGCAGCCAAGGTGGACAGAGCTCCTATAATTCACCCCTCCACTTT; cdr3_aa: CASSQGGQSSYNSPLHF
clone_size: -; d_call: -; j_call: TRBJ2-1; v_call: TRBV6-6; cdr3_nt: TGTGCCAGCAGTATCGACGGCTACAATGAGCAGTTCTTC; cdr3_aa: CASSIDGYNEQFF
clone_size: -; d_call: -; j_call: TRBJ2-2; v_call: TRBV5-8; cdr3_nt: TGTGCCAGCACCGGGACCCGAGCAACCGGGGAGCTGTTTTTT; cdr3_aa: CASTGTRATGELFF
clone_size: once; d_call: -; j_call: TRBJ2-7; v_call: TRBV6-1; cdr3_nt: TGTGCCAGCAGCCCGGGCTATGCTAACTACGAGCAGTACTTC; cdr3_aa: CASSPGYANYEQYF
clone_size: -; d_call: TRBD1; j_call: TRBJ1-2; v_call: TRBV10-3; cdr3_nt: TGTGCCATCGGGAAAGACAGGGATACTAACTATGGCTACACCTTC; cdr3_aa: CAIGKDRDTNYGYTF
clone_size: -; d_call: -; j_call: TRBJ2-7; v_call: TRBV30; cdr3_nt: TGTGCCTATTCGGGACTCATGCCCTACGAGCAGTACTTC; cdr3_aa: CAYSGLMPYEQYF
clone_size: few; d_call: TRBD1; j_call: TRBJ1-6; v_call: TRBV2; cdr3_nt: TGTGCCAGCAGGGAGACAGGGGTTAATTCACCCCTCCACTTT; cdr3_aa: CASRETGVNSPLHF
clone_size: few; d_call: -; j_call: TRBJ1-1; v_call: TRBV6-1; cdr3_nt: TGTGCCAGCAGTGAAAGGAGTTGGAACACTGAAGCTTTCTTT; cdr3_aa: CASSERSWNTEAFF